This T cell receptor (beta chain) comes out of a study of vaccination effects on CD4 cells after COVID-19. Overall study findings and caveats: Only a single clone (1 of 255 vaccine-induced clones in healthy vaccinees) cross-reacted with common cold coronaviruses. Small numbers of convalescent patients limited the study. It also lacked early post-infection timepoints.

Antigen-specific CD4+ T cells were first expanded with viral peptide pools by the ViraFEST assay and only then sequenced. CD4+ T cells were isolated after nine to ten days of culture. None of the vaccinated had previously contracted SARS-CoV-2, and their nucleocapsid antibodies tested negative. Culturing of 2 million to 2.5 million PBMC per well took place with about 10 IU/ml IL-2 and around 10 ug/ml peptides. As to this clone: The antigen remains undetermined.

Only in-frame clones appear in the TCRdb table, and some are missing; sequencing was by immunoSEQ multiplex PCR. The sample consists of about 55,000 clones, approximately 70% of them appearing once. The V gene's germline CDR1 is MDHEN and CDR2 SYDVKM. V trimming: 4 bases; J trimming: 7 bases; junction bases outside the gene matches: 8. The CDR3 contains 15 residues. V is TRBV28 and J is TRBJ2-1; TRBD1 aligns across 9 bases. The source material was CD4+ T cells from PBMCs cultured with SARS-CoV-2 spike peptides, sampled before COVID-19 vaccination. The origin of this receptor is a human donor who received a COVID-19 vaccine. The CDR3 nucleotides read TGTGCCAGCAGTTATAACCGGGACAGGGCTAATGAGCAGTTCTTC. It yields the protein CASSYNRDRANEQFF.